The 2 T cell receptor beta chains in this list originate from one sample, sequenced in a study of T cell changes during pregnancy in multiple sclerosis. Clones were read by immunoSEQ multiplex PCR, and TCRdb kept only the in-frame ones, dropping some. The sample includes approximately 85,000 clones, just over 90% of them seen just once. Sequencing used peripheral blood, obtained in the first trimester of pregnancy. The receptors were sampled from a female donor with multiple sclerosis, enrolled in a pregnancy study.

V usage is TRBV28 and J usage is TRBJ1-6, with D unclear. CDR1 and CDR2 (germline): MDHEN, SYDVKM. The CDR3 runs 14 residues. V was trimmed by 2 bases and J by 8 bases, leaving 10 bases between them. CDR3 sequence: CASSLIQKYSPLHF. CDR3 DNA: TGTGCCAGCAGTTTAATACAGAAGTATTCACCCCTCCACTTT.

This chain links TRBV9 with TRBJ2-5; TRBD2 agrees at 10 bases. The trim removed 0 bases at V and 2 bases at J, leaving 7 bases unmatched. There are 17 residues in the CDR3. CDR1 is SGDLS and CDR2 is YYNGEE in the germline V gene. The CDR3 is CASSVEDSGGLQETQYF. CDR3 nucleotide sequence: TGTGCCAGCAGCGTAGAGGATAGCGGGGGGCTACAAGAGACCCAGTACTTC.